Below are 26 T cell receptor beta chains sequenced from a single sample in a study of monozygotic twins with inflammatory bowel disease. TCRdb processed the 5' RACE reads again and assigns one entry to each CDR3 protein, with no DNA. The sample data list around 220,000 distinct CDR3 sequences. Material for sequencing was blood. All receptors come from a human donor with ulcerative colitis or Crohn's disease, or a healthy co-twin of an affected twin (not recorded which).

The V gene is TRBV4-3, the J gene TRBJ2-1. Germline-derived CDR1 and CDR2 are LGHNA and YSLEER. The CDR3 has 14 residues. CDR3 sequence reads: CASSQGIDGNEQFF.

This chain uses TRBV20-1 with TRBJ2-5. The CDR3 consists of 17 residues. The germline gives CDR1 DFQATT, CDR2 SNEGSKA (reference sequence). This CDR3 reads CSARVLAAAYYQETQYF.

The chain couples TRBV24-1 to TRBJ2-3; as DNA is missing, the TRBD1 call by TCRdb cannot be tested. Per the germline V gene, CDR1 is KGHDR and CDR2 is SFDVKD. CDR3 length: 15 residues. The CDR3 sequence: CATSDRQGGTDTQYF.

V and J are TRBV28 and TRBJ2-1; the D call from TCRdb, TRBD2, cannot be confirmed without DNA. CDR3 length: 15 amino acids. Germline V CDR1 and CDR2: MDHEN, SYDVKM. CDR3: CASSASGRAYNEQFF.

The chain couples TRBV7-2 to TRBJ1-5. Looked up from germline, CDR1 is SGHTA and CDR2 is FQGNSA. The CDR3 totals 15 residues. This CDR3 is CASSLEPAINQPQHF.

The CDR3 protein is CASSVGLAGIYNEQFF. The V and J genes are TRBV9 and TRBJ2-1; TCRdb's D gene call, TRBD2, goes unchecked for lack of DNA. The CDR3 has 16 amino acids. From germline, CDR1 is SGDLS and CDR2 YYNGEE.

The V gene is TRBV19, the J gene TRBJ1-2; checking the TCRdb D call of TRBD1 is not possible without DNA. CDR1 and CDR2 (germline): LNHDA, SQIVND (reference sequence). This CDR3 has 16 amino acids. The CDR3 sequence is CASSITPGASDYGYTF.

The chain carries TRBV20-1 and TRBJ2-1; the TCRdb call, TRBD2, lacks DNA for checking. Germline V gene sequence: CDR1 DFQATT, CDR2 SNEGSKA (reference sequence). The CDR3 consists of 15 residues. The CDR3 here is CSAPRLAGAYNEQFF.

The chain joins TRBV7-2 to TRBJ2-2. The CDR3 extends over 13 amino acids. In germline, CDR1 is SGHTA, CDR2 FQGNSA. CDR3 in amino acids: CASSFTYTGELFF.

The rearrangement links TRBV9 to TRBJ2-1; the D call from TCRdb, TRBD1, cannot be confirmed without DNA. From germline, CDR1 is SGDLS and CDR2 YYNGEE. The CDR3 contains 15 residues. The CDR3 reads CASSQGRTPGAEQFF.

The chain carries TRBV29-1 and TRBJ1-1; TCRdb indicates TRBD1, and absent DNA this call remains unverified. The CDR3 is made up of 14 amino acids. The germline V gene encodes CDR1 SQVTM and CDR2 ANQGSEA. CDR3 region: CSATVGGTGPEAFF.

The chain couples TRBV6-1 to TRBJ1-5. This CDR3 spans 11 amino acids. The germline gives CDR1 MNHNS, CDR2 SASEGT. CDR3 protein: CASNENQPQHF.

The CDR3 is CASSFRGLAGDGYTDTQYF. The chain is built from TRBV19 and TRBJ2-3; the TRBD2 assignment by TCRdb is unverifiable without DNA. Germline loops: CDR1 LNHDA, CDR2 SQIVND (reference sequence). The CDR3 consists of 19 residues.

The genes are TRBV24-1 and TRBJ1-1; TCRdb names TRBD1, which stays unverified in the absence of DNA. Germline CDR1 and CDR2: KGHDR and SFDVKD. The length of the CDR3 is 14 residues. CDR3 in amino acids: CATSDRDGNTEAFF.

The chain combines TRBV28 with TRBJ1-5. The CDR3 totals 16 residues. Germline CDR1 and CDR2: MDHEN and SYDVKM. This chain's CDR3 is CASSLFGVGSNQPQHF.

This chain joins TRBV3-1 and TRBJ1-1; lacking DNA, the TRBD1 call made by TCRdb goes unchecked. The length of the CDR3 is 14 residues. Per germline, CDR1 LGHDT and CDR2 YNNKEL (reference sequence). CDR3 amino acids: CASSPQTDRLGAFF. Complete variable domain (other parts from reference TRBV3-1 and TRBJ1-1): DTAVSQTPKYLVTQMGNDKSIKCEQNLGHDTMYWYKQDSKKFLKIMFSYNNKELIINETVPNRFSPKSPDKAHLNLHINSLELGDSAVYFCASSPQTDRLGAFFGQGTRLTVV.

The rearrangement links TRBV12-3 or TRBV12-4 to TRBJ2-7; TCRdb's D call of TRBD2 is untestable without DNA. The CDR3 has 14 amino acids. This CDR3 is CASSPGLQRNEQYF.

This CDR3 is CASSQVPNGGGVYNEQFF. The J gene is TRBJ2-1, the V gene TRBV4-2; TCRdb's D gene call, TRBD1, goes unchecked for lack of DNA. Germline V gives CDR1 LGHNA, CDR2 YNFKEQ. CDR3 length: 18 residues.

This CDR3 is CASSRASYYEQYF. This chain links TRBV28 with TRBJ2-7. CDR1 and CDR2 from the germline V gene are MDHEN and SYDVKM. This CDR3 is built from 13 residues.

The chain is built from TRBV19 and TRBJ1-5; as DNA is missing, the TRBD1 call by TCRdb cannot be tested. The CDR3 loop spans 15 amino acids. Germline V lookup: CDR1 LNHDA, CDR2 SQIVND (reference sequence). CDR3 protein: CASISRDGHNQPQHF.

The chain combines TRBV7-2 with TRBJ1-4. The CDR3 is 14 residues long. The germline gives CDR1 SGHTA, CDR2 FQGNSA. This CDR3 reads CASSVDSSNEKLFF.

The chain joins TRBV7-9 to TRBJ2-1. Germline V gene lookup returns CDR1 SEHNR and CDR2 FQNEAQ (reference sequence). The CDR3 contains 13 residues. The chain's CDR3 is CASSFSDYNEQFF.

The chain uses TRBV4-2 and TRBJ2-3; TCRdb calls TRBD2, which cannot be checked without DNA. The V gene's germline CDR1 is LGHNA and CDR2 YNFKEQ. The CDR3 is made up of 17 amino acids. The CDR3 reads CASSQALGAGGTDTQYF.

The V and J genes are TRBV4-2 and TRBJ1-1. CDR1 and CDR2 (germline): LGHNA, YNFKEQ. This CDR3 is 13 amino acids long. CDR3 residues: CASSQVKDTEAFF.

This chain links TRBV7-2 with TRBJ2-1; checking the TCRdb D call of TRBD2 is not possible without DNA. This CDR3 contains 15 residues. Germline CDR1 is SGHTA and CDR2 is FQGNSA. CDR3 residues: CASSFLAVSYNEQFF.

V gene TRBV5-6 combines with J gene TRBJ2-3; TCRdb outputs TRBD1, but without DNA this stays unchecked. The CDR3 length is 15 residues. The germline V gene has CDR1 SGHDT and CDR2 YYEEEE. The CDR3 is CASSLEGGPGDTQYF.